Each of the 21 T cell receptor beta chains below was sequenced from the same sample in a study of blood T cell repertoires in COVID-19. The table came from immunoSEQ multiplex PCR; TCRdb's copy has only in-frame clones and leaves some out. The sample lists tens of thousands of clones; about 72% were seen once. The specimen sequenced was peripheral blood. The receptors derive from a woman aged 55-70 years with acute or convalescent COVID-19.

This clone was seen only a few times. This chain uses TRBV3-1 (or the pseudogene TRBV3-2) with TRBJ2-7; TRBD2 matches 9 bases. The V segment lost 5 bases and the J segment 4 bases; nucleotides outside the gene matches: 6. Germline CDR1 LGHDT, CDR2 YNNKEL (reference sequence). CDR3 size: 14 residues. The CDR3 region has the DNA TGTGCCAGCAGCTCACCGGGACTAGCATACGAGCAGTACTTC. Its translation: CASSSPGLAYEQYF.

The genes are TRBV5-6 and TRBJ2-5; 8 bases are a match to TRBD1. This CDR3 contains 17 residues. The V gene's germline CDR1 is SGHDT and CDR2 YYEEEE. Losses at the gene ends were 1 base for V and 5 bases for J; bases not matched to a gene: 13. This CDR3 is CASSLMLGQGSLETQYF. The DNA of the CDR3 is TGTGCCAGCAGCTTGATGCTCGGACAGGGTAGTTTGGAGACCCAGTACTTC.

This clone was detected once. This rearrangement joins TRBV7-2 to TRBJ1-4, with D maybe TRBD1 (6 bases). The CDR3 consists of 13 residues. The germline V gene encodes CDR1 SGHTA and CDR2 FQGNSA. V was trimmed by 4 bases and J by 9 bases, leaving 12 bases between them. CDR3: CASSSGQFQKLFF. The CDR3 DNA sequence: TGTGCCAGCAGCTCAGGACAGTTCCAAAAACTGTTTTTT. The complete variable domain, with remaining parts taken from reference TRBV7-2 and TRBJ1-4, reads GAGVSQSPSNKVTEKGKDVELRCDPISGHTALYWYRQSLGQGLEFLIYFQGNSAPDKSGLPSDRFSAERTGGSVSTLTIQRTQQEDSAVYLCASSSGQFQKLFFGSGTQLSVL.

CDR3 sequence reads: CASSRGTSGGHTQYF. CDR3 nucleotide sequence: TGTGCCAGCAGTCGCGGGACTAGCGGGGGTCATACGCAGTATTTT. The rearrangement joins TRBV3-1 (or the pseudogene TRBV3-2) to TRBJ2-3, with 14 bases identical to TRBD2. Germline CDR1 and CDR2: LGHDT and YNNKEL (reference sequence). The CDR3 runs 15 residues. V was pared by 6 bases and J by 7 bases, with 6 bases of the junction left unmatched.

The gene calls are TRBV5-6 and TRBJ2-4, with 7 positions matching TRBD2. Germline V CDR1 and CDR2: SGHDT, YYEEEE. This CDR3 spans 11 amino acids. Losses at the gene ends were 5 bases for V and 9 bases for J; bases not matched to a gene: 2. The CDR3 sequence is CASRGEGIQYF. In DNA form, the CDR3 reads TGTGCCAGCAGGGGGGAGGGCATTCAGTACTTC.

The chain recombines TRBV9 with TRBJ2-6; perhaps TRBD1 as D (6 bases). The CDR3 has 21 amino acids. Germline loops: CDR1 SGDLS, CDR2 YYNGEE. V lost 0 bases, J lost 0 bases, and 22 bases lay in between. CDR3 loop: CASSVDPQGLRPNSGANVLTF. CDR3 coding DNA: TGTGCCAGCAGCGTAGACCCCCAGGGGTTGAGGCCTAACTCTGGGGCCAACGTCCTGACTTTC.

The rearrangement links TRBV3-1 (or the pseudogene TRBV3-2) to TRBJ2-7, with D tentatively TRBD2 (5 bases). This CDR3 is built from 13 residues. V was shortened by 1 base and J by 4 bases, with 8 bases between the two germline ends. Germline CDR1 is LGHDT and CDR2 is YNNKEL (reference sequence). CDR3 residues: CASSQGRGYEQYF. The CDR3, as DNA: TGTGCCAGCAGCCAAGGTCGGGGATACGAGCAGTACTTC.

This chain joins TRBV7-3 and TRBJ2-2; 7 bases are shared with TRBD1. The germline V gene encodes CDR1 SGHTA and CDR2 FQGTGA. V shed 1 base, J shed 0 bases, and the junction held 5 bases outside the gene matches. CDR3 size: 17 residues. The CDR3: CASSLNPDRTNTGELFF. CDR3 in DNA: TGTGCCAGCAGCTTAAACCCGGACAGGACGAACACCGGGGAGCTGTTTTTT.

The J gene is TRBJ1-1, the V gene TRBV2, with TRBD1 matching over 9 bases. The germline V gene has CDR1 SNHLY and CDR2 FYNNEI. CDR3 length equals 14 residues. V shed 4 bases, J shed 10 bases, and the junction held 10 bases outside the gene matches. CDR3 sequence: CASSVRGTGILAFF. As DNA, the CDR3 is TGTGCCAGCAGTGTTAGGGGGACAGGGATCCTAGCTTTCTTT.

The V call is TRBV6-5, the J call TRBJ1-5; 7 nucleotides align to TRBD1. Germline V gene sequence: CDR1 MNHEY, CDR2 SVGAGI. V lost 6 bases to trimming and J lost 0 bases; unmatched junction nucleotides: 2. CDR3 length: 14 residues. The CDR3 coding sequence is TGTGCCAGCAGGGGGACAGATAGCAATCAGCCCCAGCATTTT. Amino acid sequence: CASRGTDSNQPQHF.

The V and J genes are TRBV28 and TRBJ1-1; 11 bases fit TRBD1. V was clipped by 7 bases and J by 2 bases; unmatched bases: 9. Germline V gene sequence: CDR1 MDHEN, CDR2 SYDVKM. The length of the CDR3 is 16 residues. CDR3 DNA: TGTGCCAGCACCAGGACAGGGGGCTATTTTAACACTGAAGCTTTCTTT. It yields the protein CASTRTGGYFNTEAFF.

The rearrangement joins TRBV30 to TRBJ2-1; 9 bases map to TRBD2. The ends lost 5 bases at V and 0 bases at J; junction bases unmatched: 5. Germline assignment: CDR1 GTSNPN and CDR2 SVGIG (reference sequence). The CDR3 contains 15 residues. The CDR3 nucleotides are TGTGCCTGGGCCCTAGCGGGGCTCTCCTACAATGAGCAGTTCTTC. It codes for CAWALAGLSYNEQFF.

This sequence joins TRBV14 and TRBJ2-5, with TRBD1 matching 7 bases. The CDR3 covers 14 residues. Germline V gene sequence: CDR1 SGHDN, CDR2 FVKESK. V was pared by 8 bases and J by 4 bases, with 10 bases of the junction left unmatched. CDR3 sequence (DNA): TGTGCCAGCGCGACCCAAGGGGGCCGAGAGACCCAGTACTTC. It codes for CASATQGGRETQYF.

The J gene is TRBJ2-1, the V gene TRBV7-3; 7 nucleotides line up with TRBD2. From germline, CDR1 is SGHTA and CDR2 FQGTGA. The CDR3 has 17 residues. Losses at the gene ends were 1 base for V and 1 base for J; bases not matched to a gene: 7. The CDR3 is CASSLKERGVSYNEQFF. DNA for the CDR3: TGTGCCAGCAGCTTAAAGGAGCGGGGAGTTTCCTACAATGAGCAGTTCTTC.

The chain carries TRBV6-1 and TRBJ1-1; no firm D call. Germline CDR1 and CDR2: MNHNS and SASEGT. V dropped 3 bases and J dropped 10 bases, with 12 bases sitting between them. CDR3 length: 12 residues. CDR3 DNA: TGTGCCAGCAGTGATCTAGTCAAAGCAGCTTTCTTT. This translates into CASSDLVKAAFF.

This chain connects TRBV15 to TRBJ2-2, with a weak D call TRBD2 (6 bases). CDR3 length equals 15 residues. Germline assignment: CDR1 LNHNV and CDR2 YYDKDF (reference sequence). Trimming removed 5 bases from V and 4 bases from J, with 14 bases in between. CDR3 sequence reads: CATSPREGGTGELFF. The CDR3 coding sequence is TGTGCCACCAGCCCTCGCGAGGGAGGCACCGGGGAGCTGTTTTTT.

This clone was seen more than once but under ten times. The chain recombines TRBV9 with TRBJ1-2; D unresolved. The CDR3 consists of 13 residues. CDR1 and CDR2 from the germline V gene are SGDLS and YYNGEE. V was clipped by 3 bases and J by 8 bases, with 14 bases between them. The CDR3 protein is CASSDREAGGYTF. The DNA of the CDR3 is TGTGCCAGCAGCGACCGGGAAGCGGGGGGCTACACCTTC.

The V call is TRBV5-6, the J call TRBJ1-5, with D perhaps matching TRBD1 (5 bases). CDR3 length equals 14 residues. Germline V gene data show CDR1 as SGHDT and CDR2 as YYEEEE. The ends were cut back, 0 bases at V and 6 bases at J, with 10 bases in the middle. CDR3 sequence: CASSLAGEGQPQHF. DNA for the CDR3: TGTGCCAGCAGCTTGGCGGGGGAGGGTCAGCCCCAGCATTTT.

The genes are TRBV29-1 and TRBJ1-1, with a weak D call TRBD1 (5 bases). Germline V lookup: CDR1 SQVTM, CDR2 ANQGSEA. The CDR3 runs to 12 residues. V was pared by 5 bases and J by 5 bases, with 12 bases between. DNA of the CDR3: TGCAGCGTTTCCGGACATAGGACTGAAGCTTTCTTT. It yields the protein CSVSGHRTEAFF.

The V and J genes are TRBV4-1 and TRBJ1-6, with D maybe TRBD1 (5 bases). Trimming took off 0 bases at V and 9 bases at J, with 12 bases between the two ends. The CDR3 runs to 15 residues. Germline CDR1 reads MGHRA; CDR2 reads YSYEKL. CDR3 residues: CASSQEEGLSSPLHF. The DNA of the CDR3 is TGCGCCAGCAGCCAAGAGGAGGGGTTAAGTTCACCCCTCCACTTT.

V gene TRBV10-3 combines with J gene TRBJ2-3, with 11 positions matching TRBD2. The CDR3 is made up of 17 amino acids. The junction had 5 bases not matched to a gene; V was cut back by 1 base and J by 2 bases. Germline CDR1 is ENHRY and CDR2 is SYGVKD. The CDR3 bases are TGTGCCATCAGTGAGTTCCTAGCGGGGGGACACACAGATACGCAGTATTTT. Translated, it gives CAISEFLAGGHTDTQYF.